This record covers a single T cell receptor (beta chain). Its specificity is not known. The junction had 11 bases not matched to a gene; V was cut back by 8 bases and J by 5 bases. Per the germline V gene, CDR1 is MDHEN and CDR2 is SYDVKM. CDR3 length: 15 amino acids. In the PCR, 60 Vbeta and 13 Jbeta primers were used. Clones were sequenced by immunoSEQ multiplex PCR, and TCRdb holds only the in-frame ones, with some missing. There are roughly 150,000 clones in the sample; 85% occur only once, and 1% lies in the top ten. The sample is drawn from a study of cytomegalovirus exposure and HLA in healthy donors. Study-wide findings and caveats: HLA allele associations emerged for around 16,000 TCR beta sequences in a later analysis, at 0.05 false discovery rate.

The specimen was PBMCs. This clonotype originated in a boy aged 2 to 9 in good health and CMV-seronegative. The V gene is TRBV28, the J gene TRBJ2-1, with 8 bases aligning to TRBD2. CDR3 coding DNA: TGTGCCAGCCGAAATTCCAAGCGGGGGCACAATGAGCAGTTCTTC. Translating gives CASRNSKRGHNEQFF.